The 16 T cell receptor beta chains given below trace back to one sample, sequenced in a study of response to subunit inactivated influenza vaccine. TCRdb independently ran MiXCR on the RT-PCR reads; one entry per CDR3 protein. The repertoire has about 310,000 distinct CDR3 sequences, around 22% of them found once; the top ten carry approximately 10%. Sequenced material: PBMCs from blood, taken approximately 20 months after vaccination. The receptors shown here come from a man aged 50 to 75 who received an inactivated influenza vaccine.

The rearrangement joins TRBV20-1 to TRBJ1-1, with D possibly matching TRBD1 (5 bases). The V end was cut by 4 bases, the J end by 5 bases, with 17 bases between. The CDR3 runs 14 residues. Germline V gene data show CDR1 as DFQATT and CDR2 as SNEGSKA (reference sequence). The CDR3 here is CSATIPREITEAFF. CDR3 bases: TGCAGTGCTACCATCCCCAGGGAGATAACTGAAGCTTTCTTT.

This rearrangement joins TRBV5-6 to TRBJ1-4; a possible D gene is TRBD1 (5 bases). The germline V gene encodes CDR1 SGHDT and CDR2 YYEEEE. V dropped 2 bases and J dropped 5 bases, with 10 bases sitting between them. CDR3 length equals 14 residues. The chain's CDR3 is CASSFGQGNEKLFF. CDR3 sequence (DNA): TGTGCCAGCAGCTTCGGGCAGGGAAATGAAAAACTGTTTTTT. Based on the CDR3 plus reference TRBV5-6 and TRBJ1-4, the full variable domain is DAGVTQSPTHLIKTRGQQVTLRCSPKSGHDTVSWYQQALGQGPQFIFQYYEEEERQRGNFPDRFSGHQFPNYSSELNVNALLLGDSALYLCASSFGQGNEKLFFGSGTQLSVL.

This chain connects TRBV12-3 or TRBV12-4 to TRBJ1-1; D uncertain. V was trimmed by 5 bases and J by 3 bases, leaving 10 bases between them. CDR3 size: 13 residues. The CDR3 region has the DNA TGTGCCAGCAGTCCTACAGAATACACTGAAGCTTTCTTT. This translates into CASSPTEYTEAFF.

In this sample, this clonotype turned up a few times. This sequence joins TRBV12-3 or TRBV12-4 and TRBJ1-5; D gene ambiguous. The CDR3 has 14 amino acids. Trimming left V 5 bases short and J 4 bases short, with 12 bases between. CDR3 sequence reads: CASSPGSPNQPQHF. CDR3 in DNA: TGTGCCAGCAGTCCCGGGAGCCCAAATCAGCCCCAGCATTTT.

At least ten counts were recorded for this clonotype. The chain has TRBV7-2 and TRBJ1-1, with D uncertain. CDR1 and CDR2 (germline): SGHTA, FQGNSA. Trimming took off 0 bases at V and 2 bases at J, with 7 bases between the two ends. This CDR3 is built from 14 residues. The CDR3 region is CASSLAQLNTEAFF. The CDR3 nucleotides read TGTGCCAGCAGCTTAGCCCAACTAAACACTGAAGCTTTCTTT.

There are many counts of this clonotype. The rearrangement joins TRBV11-2 to TRBJ1-1, with D unclear. The V gene lost 3 bases and the J gene lost 0 bases, with 5 bases spanning the gap. In germline, CDR1 is SGHAT, CDR2 FQNNGV. This CDR3 has 13 amino acids. CDR3 DNA: TGTGCCAGCAGCTTGATTATGAACACTGAAGCTTTCTTT. Translation: CASSLIMNTEAFF.

The V and J genes are TRBV24-1 and TRBJ1-1; the match to TRBD1 covers 9 bases. The CDR3 has 14 amino acids. Trimming at V came to 4 bases and at J to 7 bases, leaving 6 bases not matched to a gene. Germline V gene data show CDR1 as KGHDR and CDR2 as SFDVKD. The CDR3 bases are TGTGCCACCAGTGACCCGGGACAGGGCAGTGAAGCTTTCTTT. Translating it yields CATSDPGQGSEAFF.

Only a few counts were recorded for this clonotype. J is TRBJ2-1 and V is TRBV7-8; 11 positions agree with TRBD2. V trimming: 5 bases; J trimming: 6 bases; junction bases outside the gene matches: 6. The CDR3 loop spans 15 amino acids. Germline CDR1 SGHVS, CDR2 FQNEAQ. The CDR3, as DNA: TGTGCCAGCAGCCACAGACTAGCGGGGTCCAATGAGCAGTTCTTC. This sequence encodes CASSHRLAGSNEQFF. The full variable domain, with the rest looked up from reference TRBV7-8 and TRBJ2-1, is GAGVSQSPRYKVAKRGQDVALRCDPISGHVSLFWYQQALGQGPEFLTYFQNEAQLDKSGLPSDRFFAERPEGSVSTLKIQRTQQEDSAVYLCASSHRLAGSNEQFFGPGTRLTVL.

The sample holds a few counts of this clonotype. The chain uses TRBV4-2 and TRBJ2-1, with TRBD1 as a possible D gene (6 bases). Trimming removed 0 bases from V and 5 bases from J, with 11 bases in between. Germline V CDR1 and CDR2: LGHNA, YNFKEQ. The CDR3 length is 15 residues. CDR3 sequence: CASSQDQGSHNEQFF. CDR3 in DNA: TGTGCCAGCAGCCAAGATCAGGGGTCGCACAATGAGCAGTTCTTC.

This rearrangement joins TRBV6-2 or TRBV6-3 to TRBJ1-5; 8 bases match TRBD1. Unmatched junction bases numbered 4, after V lost 5 bases and J lost 7 bases. Germline V CDR1 and CDR2: MNHEY, SVGEGT. This CDR3 is 13 amino acids long. CDR3 coding DNA: TGTGCCAGCAGTGCCGACAGGGGACAGCCCCAGCATTTT. This encodes CASSADRGQPQHF.

This clonotype appeared a few times. V and J are TRBV20-1 and TRBJ2-7, with 13 bases fitting TRBD2. The trim removed 2 bases at V and 0 bases at J, leaving 10 bases unmatched. This CDR3 contains 18 residues. Looked up from germline, CDR1 is DFQATT and CDR2 is SNEGSKA (reference sequence). In DNA form, the CDR3 reads TGCAGTGCTAGAAAACGACTAGCGGGGGGCTCTAGCTCCTACGAGCAGTACTTC. It yields the protein CSARKRLAGGSSSYEQYF.

This clonotype was counted only a few times. The V and J genes are TRBV20-1 and TRBJ1-5; possible D gene TRBD1, 6 bases. The germline V and J ends were trimmed by 7 bases and 3 bases, with 13 bases remaining between them. The CDR3 length is 13 residues. Germline-derived CDR1 and CDR2 are DFQATT and SNEGSKA (reference sequence). The CDR3 is CSVLDRINQPQHF. CDR3 DNA: TGCAGTGTATTAGACAGGATCAATCAGCCCCAGCATTTT.

The table lists this clonotype with a few counts. The genes are TRBV6-5 and TRBJ1-1; no clear D. The CDR3 has 13 amino acids. Germline V gene data show CDR1 as MNHEY and CDR2 as SVGAGI. V was shortened by 2 bases and J by 1 base, with 5 bases between the two germline ends. CDR3 DNA sequence: TGTGCCAGCAGTTACGCTGGGAACACTGAAGCTTTCTTT. Its translation is CASSYAGNTEAFF.

This clonotype was recorded a few times. This chain connects TRBV19 to TRBJ1-5; weak D call: TRBD1 (5 bases). The CDR3 extends over 15 amino acids. Trimming removed 8 bases at V and 2 bases at J, with 16 bases between. Germline V gene data show CDR1 as LNHDA and CDR2 as SQIVND (reference sequence). The CDR3 here is CASSKPGGGNQPQHF. As DNA, the CDR3 is TGTGCCAGTTCTAAGCCCGGGGGTGGCAATCAGCCCCAGCATTTT.

This clonotype was counted at least ten times. The gene calls are TRBV7-2 and TRBJ1-2; a possible D gene is TRBD1 (6 bases). V lost 7 bases and J lost 6, with 18 bases in between. The CDR3 length is 14 residues. CDR1 SGHTA and CDR2 FQGNSA come from the germline V gene. The CDR3 sequence: CASTWTRQEDGYTF. The CDR3 bases are TGTGCCAGCACGTGGACGCGACAGGAGGATGGCTACACCTTC.

This clonotype turned up a few times. The V call is TRBV28, the J call TRBJ1-2; possible D gene TRBD1, 5 bases. Germline CDR1 and CDR2: MDHEN and SYDVKM. V shed 3 bases and J shed 7 bases, with 15 bases lying between them. The CDR3 is 14 residues long. DNA for the CDR3: TGTGCCAGCAGTTTCACCCAGGGTAGTCGTGGCTACACCTTC. It encodes CASSFTQGSRGYTF.